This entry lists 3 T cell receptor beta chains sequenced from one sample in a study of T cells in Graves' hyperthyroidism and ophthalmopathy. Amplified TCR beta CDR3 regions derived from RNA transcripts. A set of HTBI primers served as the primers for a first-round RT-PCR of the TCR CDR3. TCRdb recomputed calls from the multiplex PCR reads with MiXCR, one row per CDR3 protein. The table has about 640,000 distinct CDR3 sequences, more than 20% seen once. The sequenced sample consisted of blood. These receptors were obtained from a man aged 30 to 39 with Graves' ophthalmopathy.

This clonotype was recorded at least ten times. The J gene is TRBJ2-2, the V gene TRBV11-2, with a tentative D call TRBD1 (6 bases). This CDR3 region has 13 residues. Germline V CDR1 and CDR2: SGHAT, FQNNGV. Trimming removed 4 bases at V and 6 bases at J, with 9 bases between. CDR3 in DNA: TGTGCCAGCAGCTGGACAGTCCCCGGGGAGCTGTTTTTT. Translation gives CASSWTVPGELFF.

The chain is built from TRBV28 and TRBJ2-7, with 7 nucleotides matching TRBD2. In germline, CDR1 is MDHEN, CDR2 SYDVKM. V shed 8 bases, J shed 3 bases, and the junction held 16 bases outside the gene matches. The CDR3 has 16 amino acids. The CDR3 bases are TGTGCCAGCTACCCACGGGGGGAGGCTCGAAACTACGAGCAGTACTTC. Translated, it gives CASYPRGEARNYEQYF.

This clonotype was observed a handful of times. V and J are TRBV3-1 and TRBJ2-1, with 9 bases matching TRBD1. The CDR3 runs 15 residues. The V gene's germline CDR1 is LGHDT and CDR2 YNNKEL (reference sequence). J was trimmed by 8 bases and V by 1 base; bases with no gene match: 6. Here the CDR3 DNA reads TGTGCCAGCAGCCAAGTAGGAACAGGGGGCGATGAGCAGTTCTTC. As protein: CASSQVGTGGDEQFF.